Sequencing of this T cell receptor beta chain was carried out in a study of T cell responses to AZD1222 COVID-19 vaccine (dated by TCRdb to about 2021). Study-wide context: AZD1222 recipients whose second dose came at about 4 weeks and those whose second dose came at about 12 weeks were combined into one group, since spike-specific TCR depth and breadth did not differ between the two schedules. A total of approximately 230 trial participants underwent TCR sequencing, of whom some 210 received two doses of AZD1222 and about 26 received two doses of the MenACWY control vaccine. Enrollment into the trials was organized by age into subgroups of 18-55, 56-69 and 70-plus years, and those subgroups contained about 160, 30 and 59 TCR-sequenced participants, respectively.

The time point label here, explained by the study, means: baseline before first vaccination. Vaccinee samples were obtained from the UK trials COV001 and COV002, which included a single-blind randomized controlled phase 2/3 trial of AZD1222 (ChAdOx1 nCoV-19) in healthy adults. For TCRbeta chain sequencing, PBMC samples were collected from trial participants at day 0 and at day 28 after the second dose. The CDR3 regions of human TCRbeta chains were analyzed by immunosequencing. In the source study's methods: TCRs in the repertoires were compared against a reference library of SARS-CoV-2-specific TCRs that had been generated with the MIRA antigen-specificity platform. Breadth was defined as the fraction of unique TCRs that were SARS-CoV-2-associated, and depth was defined as the fraction of total T cells that were SARS-CoV-2-associated. Using the MIRA data, each spike-specific TCR was mapped to the spike region that the TCR reacts to and placed in a CD4 or CD8 class. Log10-transformed breadth and depth values were compared by one-way ANOVA with Sidak's multiple comparisons tests. TCRdb took over this immuneACCESS table, retaining in-frame rearrangements with V and J assigned. Such tables are incomplete; in checked studies, under half of the missing clones stem from an unresolved V gene, and the remainder is unexplained. V and J calls plus clone size are reproduced from that table; the DNA served to infer D and trimming. A total of some 150,000 clones appear in this sample, 85% to 95% of them only once. The ten largest account for 0.7% to 0.9% of the sample.

The germline V gene (reference sequence) provides CDR1 LGHDT and CDR2 YNNKEL. The CDR3 goes from the cysteine to the phenylalanine over 14 residues. Only the CDR3 DNA stays, 42 bases, in frame from base 1. V was cut back by 0 bases and J by 3 bases, leaving a gap of 8 bases between them. The full study reports these points: After two AZD1222 doses, both the breadth and the depth of spike-specific TCRs were significantly higher than at day 0 and than in MenACWY recipients. Most participants were white British and females outnumbered males, and the authors suggested that clonal diversity may have been underestimated. Reportedly, almost half of the unique spike-specific TCRs recognized epitopes lying outside the regions that are mutated in the B.1.351 and B.1.1.7 variants. In the small 56-69-year group, the increase in depth fell short of significance, most likely because of low power. Only five to seven AZD1222 recipients were SARS-CoV-2 seropositive at baseline, limiting conclusions about previously exposed vaccinees. CD4 TCRs associated with the vaccine covered the entire spike protein, and the dominant responses were in regions 160-218 and 743-854. No day 14 peak-response samples were available, so repertoires were characterized only after the peak T cell response.

This clone was counted between two and nine times. Its specific antigen is unknown. No qualities accompany the bases; no much larger clone lies one base away. The clonotype originates from an adult in good health. The sequence is built from TRBV3-1 (or the pseudogene TRBV3-2) and TRBJ1-2; the D gene is perhaps TRBD1, on 5 matching bases. The specimen was peripheral blood, collected on day 0 of AZD1222 vaccination. The sequence in DNA is TGTGCCAGCAGCCAAGATGGGGGGTACTATGGCTACACCTTC. This sequence encodes CASSQDGGYYGYTF.